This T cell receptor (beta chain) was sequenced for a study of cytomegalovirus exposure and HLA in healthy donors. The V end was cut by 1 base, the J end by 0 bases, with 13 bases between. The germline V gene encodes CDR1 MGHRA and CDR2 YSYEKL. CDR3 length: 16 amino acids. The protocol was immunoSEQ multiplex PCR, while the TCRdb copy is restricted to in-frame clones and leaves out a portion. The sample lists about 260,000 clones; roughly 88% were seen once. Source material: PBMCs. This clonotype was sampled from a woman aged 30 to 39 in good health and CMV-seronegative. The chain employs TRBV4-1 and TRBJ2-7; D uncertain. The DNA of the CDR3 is TGCGCCAGCAGCCAAGTGCCAGCGACCCGCTCCTACGAGCAGTACTTC. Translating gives CASSQVPATRSYEQYF.